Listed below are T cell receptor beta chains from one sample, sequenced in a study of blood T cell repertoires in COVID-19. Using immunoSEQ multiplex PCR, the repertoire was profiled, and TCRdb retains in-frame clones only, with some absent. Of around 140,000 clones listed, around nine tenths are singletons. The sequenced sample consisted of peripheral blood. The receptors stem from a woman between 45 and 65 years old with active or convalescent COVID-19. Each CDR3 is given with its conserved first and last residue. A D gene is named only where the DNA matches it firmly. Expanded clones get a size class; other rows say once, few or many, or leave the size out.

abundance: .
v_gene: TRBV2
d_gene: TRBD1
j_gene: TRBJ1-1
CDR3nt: TGTGCCAGCAGTGGTTCAGGACAGGGGAGAGGAGACACTGAAGCTTTCTTT
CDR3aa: CASSGSGQGRGDTEAFF

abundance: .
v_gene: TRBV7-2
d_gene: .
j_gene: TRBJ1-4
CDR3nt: TGTGCCAGCAGCCCTGGCGTGGAGAGGAGGGAAAAACTGTTTTTT
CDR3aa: CASSPGVERREKLFF

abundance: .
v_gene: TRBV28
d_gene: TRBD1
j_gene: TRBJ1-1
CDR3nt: TGTGCCAGCAGTCCTCTGGGACAGGAAACGAACACTGAAGCTTTCTTT
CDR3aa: CASSPLGQETNTEAFF

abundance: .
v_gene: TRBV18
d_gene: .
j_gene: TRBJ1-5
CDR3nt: TGTGCCAGCTCACCACTGAACAGCCTTAATCAGCCCCAGCATTTT
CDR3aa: CASSPLNSLNQPQHF

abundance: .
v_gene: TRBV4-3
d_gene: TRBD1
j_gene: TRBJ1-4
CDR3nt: TGCGCCAGCAGCCAAGATGATTCGGGACAGGGAAATGAAAAACTGTTTTTT
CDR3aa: CASSQDDSGQGNEKLFF

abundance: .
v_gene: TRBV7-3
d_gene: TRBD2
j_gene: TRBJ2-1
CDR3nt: TGTGCCAGCAGCTCCCCGGGACTAGCGGGGGCGAATGAGCAGTTCTTC
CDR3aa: CASSSPGLAGANEQFF

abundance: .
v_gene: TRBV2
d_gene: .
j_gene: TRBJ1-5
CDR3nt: TGTGCCAGCAGGGGAGGGGGCAATCAGCCCCAGCATTTT
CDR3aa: CASRGGGNQPQHF

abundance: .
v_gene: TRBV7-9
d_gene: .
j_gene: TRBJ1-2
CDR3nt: TGTGCCAGCAGCCACCAGGGTGATATCTATGGCTACACCTTC
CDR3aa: CASSHQGDIYGYTF

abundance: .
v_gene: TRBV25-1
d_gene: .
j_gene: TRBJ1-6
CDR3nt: TGTGCCAGCAGTGAAACAGGGAATTCACCCCTCCACTTT
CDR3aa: CASSETGNSPLHF

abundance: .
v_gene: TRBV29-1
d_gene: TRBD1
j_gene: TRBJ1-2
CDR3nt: TGCAGCGTTGGGGGGTCACAGGGGGCCTATGGCTACACCTTC
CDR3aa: CSVGGSQGAYGYTF

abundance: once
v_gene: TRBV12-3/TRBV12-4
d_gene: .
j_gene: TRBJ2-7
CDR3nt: TGTGCCAGCAGACTGGGAGGTCTCGAGCAGTACTTC
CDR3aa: CASRLGGLEQYF

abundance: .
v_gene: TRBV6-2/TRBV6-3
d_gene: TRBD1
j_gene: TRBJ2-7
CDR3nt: TGTGCCAGCAGTTACGACAGGGGAAACTACGAGCAGTACTTC
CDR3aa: CASSYDRGNYEQYF

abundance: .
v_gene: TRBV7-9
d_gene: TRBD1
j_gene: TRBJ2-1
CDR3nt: TGTGCCAGCAGCCCACGGACAGGGGAATGGAATGAGCAGTTCTTC
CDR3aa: CASSPRTGEWNEQFF

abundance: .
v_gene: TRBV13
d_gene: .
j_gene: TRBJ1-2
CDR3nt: TGTGCCAGCAGCCCCCGGGGATGGAACTATGGCTACACCTTC
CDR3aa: CASSPRGWNYGYTF

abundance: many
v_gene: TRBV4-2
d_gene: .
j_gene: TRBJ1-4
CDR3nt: TGTGCCAGCAGCCACCTATTACAGGAGAAGGATGAAAAACTGTTTTTT
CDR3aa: CASSHLLQEKDEKLFF

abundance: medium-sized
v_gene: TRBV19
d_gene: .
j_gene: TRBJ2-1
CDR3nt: TGTGCCAGTAGTATCGGACGGGGTAATTACAATGAGCAGTTCTTC
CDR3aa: CASSIGRGNYNEQFF

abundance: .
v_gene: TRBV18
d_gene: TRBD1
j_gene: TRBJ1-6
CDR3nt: TGTGCCAGCTCACCGGTCTCCGGGACAGGGTCGTCGAATTCACCCCTCCACTTT
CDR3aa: CASSPVSGTGSSNSPLHF

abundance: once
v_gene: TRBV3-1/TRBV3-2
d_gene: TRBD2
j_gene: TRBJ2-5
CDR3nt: TGTGCCAGCAGCCAATTGAGTTCAGGGAGGGGAAAGACCCAGTACTTC
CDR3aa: CASSQLSSGRGKTQYF

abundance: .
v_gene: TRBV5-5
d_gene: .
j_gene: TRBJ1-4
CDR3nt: TGTGCCAGCAGCTTGAGTTGGGGGGAGAAACTGTTTTTT
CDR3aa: CASSLSWGEKLFF

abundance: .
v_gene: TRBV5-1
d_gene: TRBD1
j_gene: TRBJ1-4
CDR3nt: TGCGCCAGCAGCCGGGACAGGGAAAGGGAAAAACTGTTTTTT
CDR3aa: CASSRDREREKLFF

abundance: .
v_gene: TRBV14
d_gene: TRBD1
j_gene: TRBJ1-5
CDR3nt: TGTGCCAGCAGCCAGAACAGGGGGCGGAAGCCCCAGCATTTT
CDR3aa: CASSQNRGRKPQHF

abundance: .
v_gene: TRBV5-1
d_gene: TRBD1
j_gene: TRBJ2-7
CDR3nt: TGCGCCAGCAGCCATCGACAGGGAATCTCGGACGAGCAGTACTTC
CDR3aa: CASSHRQGISDEQYF

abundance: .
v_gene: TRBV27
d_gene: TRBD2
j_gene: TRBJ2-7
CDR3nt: TGTGCCAGCAGTTTTTCGCGGGAGACCTACGAGCAGTACTTC
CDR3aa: CASSFSRETYEQYF

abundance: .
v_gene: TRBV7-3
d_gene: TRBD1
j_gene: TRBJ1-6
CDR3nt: TGTGCCAGCAGCTTAACAGGGGGCGAAAATTCACCCCTCCACTTT
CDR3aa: CASSLTGGENSPLHF

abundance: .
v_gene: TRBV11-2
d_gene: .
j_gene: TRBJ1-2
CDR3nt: TGTGCCAGCAGCGCCTTAGGGAGGGAGGGCTACACCTTC
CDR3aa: CASSALGREGYTF

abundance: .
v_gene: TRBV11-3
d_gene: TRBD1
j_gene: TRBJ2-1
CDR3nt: TGTGCCAGCAGCCCCAGGGGGCTCGGGTCTACCAATGAGCAGTTCTTC
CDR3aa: CASSPRGLGSTNEQFF

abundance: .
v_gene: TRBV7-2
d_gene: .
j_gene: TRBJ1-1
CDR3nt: TGTGCCAGCAGCGCCCCCGAGGGCATGAACACTGAAGCTTTCTTT
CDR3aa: CASSAPEGMNTEAFF

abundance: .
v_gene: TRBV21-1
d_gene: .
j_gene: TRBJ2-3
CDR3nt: TGTGCCAGCAGCAAAAAATTTATGGGAGACACAGATACGCAGTATTTT
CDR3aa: CASSKKFMGDTDTQYF

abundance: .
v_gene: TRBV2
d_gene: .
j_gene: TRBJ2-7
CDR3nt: TGTGCCAGCAGTTACAGGGTCTACGAGCAGTACTTC
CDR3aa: CASSYRVYEQYF

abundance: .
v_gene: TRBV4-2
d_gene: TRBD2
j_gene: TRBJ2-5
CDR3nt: TGTGCCAGCAGCCAAGTTAAGGTAGCGGGGGAGACCCAGTACTTC
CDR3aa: CASSQVKVAGETQYF

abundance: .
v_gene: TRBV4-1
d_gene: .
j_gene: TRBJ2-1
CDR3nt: TGCGCCAGCGGTAAGACTAGTCCTAATGAGCAGTTCTTC
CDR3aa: CASGKTSPNEQFF

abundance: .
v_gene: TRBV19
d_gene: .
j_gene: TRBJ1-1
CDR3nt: TGTGCCAGTAGTTCGCGGGGGGGCACTGAAGCTTTCTTT
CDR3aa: CASSSRGGTEAFF

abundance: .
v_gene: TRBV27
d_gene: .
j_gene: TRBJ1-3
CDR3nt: TGTGCCAGCAGTTTATCGGGGAGCCGGGAGTTCGATTTT
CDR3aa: CASSLSGSREFDF

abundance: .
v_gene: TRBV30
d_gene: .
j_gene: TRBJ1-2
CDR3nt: TGTGCCTGGAGTGTAGGACAAATCTATGGCTACACCTTC
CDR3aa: CAWSVGQIYGYTF

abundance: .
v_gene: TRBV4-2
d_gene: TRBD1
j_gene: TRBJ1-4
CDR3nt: TGTGCCAGCAGCCAAGATCCCCACAGGGGGCGAAATGAAAAACTGTTTTTT
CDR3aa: CASSQDPHRGRNEKLFF

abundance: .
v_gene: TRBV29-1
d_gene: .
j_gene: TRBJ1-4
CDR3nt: TGCAGCGTTGAAGATTCGACAGCAACTAATGAAAAACTGTTTTTT
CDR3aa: CSVEDSTATNEKLFF

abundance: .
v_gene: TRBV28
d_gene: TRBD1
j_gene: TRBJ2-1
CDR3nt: TGTGCCAGCAGTCCGGTCGCCTCCGGGACAGGGGGATGGTCGAGCTCCTACAATGAGCAGTTCTTC
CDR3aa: CASSPVASGTGGWSSSYNEQFF

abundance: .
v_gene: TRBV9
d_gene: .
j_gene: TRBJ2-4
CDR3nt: TGTGCCAGCGCCCCGGGGGCCAAAAACATTCAGTACTTC
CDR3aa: CASAPGAKNIQYF

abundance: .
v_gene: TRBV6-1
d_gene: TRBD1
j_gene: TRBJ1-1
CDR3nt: TGTGCCAGCAGGGAAAGCGGGGCAGGGGGCCTCAACACTGAAGCTTTCTTT
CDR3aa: CASRESGAGGLNTEAFF

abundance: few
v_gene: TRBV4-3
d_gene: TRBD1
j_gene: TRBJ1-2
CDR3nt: TGCGCCAGCAGCCAAGAAAGGGGACAGGGGTTAACGGGCTACACCTTC
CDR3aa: CASSQERGQGLTGYTF

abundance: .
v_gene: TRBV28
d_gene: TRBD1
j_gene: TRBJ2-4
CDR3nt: TGTGCCAGCAGAACCCTCGAAAGAACAGGGGGCGGGCCCAAAAACATTCAGTACTTC
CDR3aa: CASRTLERTGGGPKNIQYF